These 21 T cell receptor beta chains were all obtained from the same sample, sequenced in a study of cytomegalovirus exposure and HLA in healthy donors. Both 60 Vbeta primers and 13 Jbeta primers went into the PCR. Generated by immunoSEQ multiplex PCR, the TCRdb table keeps only in-frame clones and is missing some. The sample records some 97,000 clones, 76% being singletons. Material: PBMCs. The receptors derive from a woman in her 50s in good health and CMV-seropositive.

This rearrangement joins TRBV19 to TRBJ1-1; D is uncertain. The CDR3 consists of 17 residues. Germline V gene data show CDR1 as LNHDA and CDR2 as SQIVND (reference sequence). Trimming left V 4 bases short and J 2 bases short, with 20 bases between. The CDR3 DNA sequence: TGTGCCAGTAGTACCTATCTCCACGCGGGCGCCAACACTGAAGCTTTCTTT. Protein sequence: CASSTYLHAGANTEAFF.

The chain is built from TRBV5-1 and TRBJ2-7, with D perhaps matching TRBD2 (6 bases). Germline CDR1 and CDR2: SGHRS and YFSETQ. The CDR3 spans 14 residues. V lost 1 base to trimming and J lost 3 bases, with 11 bases between them. In nucleotides, the CDR3 is TGCGCCAGCAGCTTGATGGGGGGAAACTACGAGCAGTACTTC. Residues: CASSLMGGNYEQYF.

This rearrangement joins TRBV7-9 to TRBJ2-7; maybe TRBD1 (5 bases). Trimming removed 3 bases at V and 4 bases at J, with 10 bases between. The CDR3 is 13 residues long. Germline V gene lookup returns CDR1 SEHNR and CDR2 FQNEAQ (reference sequence). CDR3 DNA: TGTGCCAGCAGCTTGACAGACCGATACGAGCAGTACTTC. It translates to CASSLTDRYEQYF.

This clone showed up just once. The chain couples TRBV9 to TRBJ1-4; no reliable D call. Germline lookup yields CDR1 SGDLS and CDR2 YYNGEE. Trimming took 4 bases from V and 2 from J, leaving 12 bases between them. The CDR3 totals 15 residues. The CDR3: CASSKTLSTNEKLFF. The CDR3 nucleotides are TGTGCCAGCAGCAAGACACTTTCCACTAATGAAAAACTGTTTTTT.

V usage is TRBV6-1 and J usage is TRBJ1-1; D may be TRBD1 (5 bases). V gave up 6 bases and J gave up 4 bases, with 12 bases separating them. CDR1 is MNHNS, CDR2 SASEGT, per germline. The CDR3 is 13 amino acids. The CDR3 DNA follows: TGTGCCAGCAGCCTCCCCGGGGGCACTGAAGCTTTCTTT. This gives the protein CASSLPGGTEAFF.

The rearrangement uses TRBV9 and TRBJ1-2; the match to TRBD1 covers 9 bases. Germline trimming cut 4 bases from V and 8 bases from J; bases unmatched to any gene: 18. Germline V gene sequence: CDR1 SGDLS, CDR2 YYNGEE. The CDR3 is made up of 17 amino acids. In DNA form, the CDR3 reads TGTGCCAGCAGCCCTTACTCAAGGCAGGGACAGGGTTGGGGCTACACCTTC. The encoded protein is CASSPYSRQGQGWGYTF. Full variable domain (remainder filled in from reference TRBV9 and TRBJ1-2): DSGVTQTPKHLITATGQRVTLRCSPRSGDLSVYWYQQSLDQGLQFLIQYYNGEERAKGNILERFSAQQFPDLHSELNLSSLELGDSALYFCASSPYSRQGQGWGYTFGSGTRLTVV.

J is TRBJ2-1 and V is TRBV5-1; 9 bases line up with TRBD1. Germline CDR1 reads SGHRS; CDR2 reads YFSETQ. This CDR3 is 14 amino acids long. V gave up 3 bases and J gave up 6 bases; unmatched junction bases: 4. This chain's CDR3 is CASSSGTGTNEQFF. Written as DNA, the CDR3 is TGCGCCAGCAGCTCCGGGACAGGGACCAATGAGCAGTTCTTC.

The gene calls are TRBV11-2 and TRBJ2-7; possible D gene TRBD1, 6 bases. Germline loops: CDR1 SGHAT, CDR2 FQNNGV. Trimming removed 5 bases from V and 5 bases from J, with 10 bases in between. The CDR3 length is 12 residues. Here the CDR3 DNA reads TGTGCCAGCAGCCTACAGGGTAACGAGCAGTACTTC. Amino acids: CASSLQGNEQYF.

CDR3 loop: CASSQIQVKGNQPQHF. CDR3 coding DNA: TGCGCCAGCAGCCAGATACAGGTCAAGGGCAATCAGCCCCAGCATTTT. The rearrangement uses TRBV4-1 and TRBJ1-5; a weak D match, TRBD1 (5 bases). This CDR3 comprises 16 residues. Germline-derived CDR1 and CDR2 are MGHRA and YSYEKL. V lost 3 bases, J lost 2 bases, and 14 bases lay in between.

This chain joins TRBV5-1 and TRBJ2-3; tentative D call: TRBD2 (5 bases). Trimming left V 0 bases short and J 1 base short, with 12 bases between. The CDR3 totals 16 residues. Per germline, CDR1 SGHRS and CDR2 YFSETQ. The CDR3 is CASSLVAGVGTDTQYF. The CDR3 DNA sequence: TGCGCCAGCAGCTTGGTGGCGGGTGTCGGCACAGATACGCAGTATTTT.

Of note for this clone: The sample has other DNA sequences that encode this CDR3 too. CDR3 protein: CATSRDRGYEQYF. In nucleotides, the CDR3 is TGTGCCACCAGCAGAGACAGGGGCTACGAGCAGTACTTC. The V gene is TRBV15, the J gene TRBJ2-7, with D possibly matching TRBD1 (6 bases). CDR3 length: 13 residues. The germline V and J ends were trimmed by 0 bases and 3 bases, with 6 bases remaining between them. Germline loops: CDR1 LNHNV, CDR2 YYDKDF (reference sequence). The full variable domain, its missing parts supplied by reference TRBV15 and TRBJ2-7, is DAMVIQNPRYQVTQFGKPVTLSCSQTLNHNVMYWYQQKSSQAPKLLFHYYDKDFNNEADTPDNFQSRRPNTSFCFLDIRSPGLGDTAMYLCATSRDRGYEQYFGPGTRLTVT.

This sequence joins TRBV11-2 and TRBJ2-7, with 8 nucleotides matching TRBD2. The CDR3 spans 15 residues. Germline V lookup: CDR1 SGHAT, CDR2 FQNNGV. Trimming at V came to 1 base and at J to 7 bases, leaving 9 bases not matched to a gene. The CDR3 region is CASSLVGGASGEQYF. CDR3 bases: TGTGCCAGCAGCTTAGTCGGGGGGGCGTCCGGGGAGCAGTACTTC. Full variable domain (outside the CDR3, taken from reference TRBV11-2 and TRBJ2-7): EAGVAQSPRYKIIEKRQSVAFWCNPISGHATLYWYQQILGQGPKLLIQFQNNGVVDDSQLPKDRFSAERLKGVDSTLKIQPAKLEDSAVYLCASSLVGGASGEQYFGPGTRLTVT.

This sequence joins TRBV5-1 and TRBJ1-4, with 8 bases that match TRBD1. Trimming took 4 bases from V and 1 from J; bases not matched to a gene: 3. Germline V gene lookup returns CDR1 SGHRS and CDR2 YFSETQ. The CDR3 has 15 residues. The CDR3 protein is CASSPTGVTNEKLFF. The CDR3 DNA reads as TGCGCCAGCAGCCCGACAGGGGTAACTAATGAAAAACTGTTTTTT.

V usage is TRBV5-6 and J usage is TRBJ2-3, with 9 nucleotides matching TRBD2. The germline CDR1 and CDR2 sequences are SGHDT and YYEEEE. V lost 3 bases, J lost 3 bases, and 8 bases stayed unmatched. CDR3 size: 16 residues. The CDR3 loop reads CASSSFSGGTTDTQYF. CDR3 DNA: TGTGCCAGCAGCTCCTTTAGCGGGGGTACGACAGATACGCAGTATTTT.

The CDR3 reads CASSYKTGGYGYTF. CDR3 nucleotides: TGTGCCAGCAGTTACAAAACAGGGGGTTATGGCTACACCTTC. The chain links TRBV6-6 to TRBJ1-2, with TRBD1 matching 8 bases. Germline V gene lookup returns CDR1 MNHNY and CDR2 SVGAGI (reference sequence). With 2 bases clipped from V and 5 bases from J, the junction kept 4 bases outside the gene matches. The CDR3 runs 14 residues.

The chain is built from TRBV27 and TRBJ1-2; 7 nucleotides match TRBD1. The CDR3 length is 11 residues. The J segment lost 9 bases and the V segment lost 6 bases, leaving 4 bases of the junction unmatched. The V gene's germline CDR1 is MNHEY and CDR2 SMNVEV (reference sequence). The CDR3 is CASSDRERYTF. The CDR3 nucleotides read TGTGCCAGCAGCGACAGGGAACGCTACACCTTC.

The chain uses TRBV7-9 and TRBJ1-1; TRBD1 is a possible D gene (6 bases). Trimming shortened V by 0 bases and J by 7 bases, and 12 bases separated the two germline ends. Germline V gene sequence: CDR1 SEHNR, CDR2 FQNEAQ (reference sequence). The CDR3 contains 14 residues. The CDR3 protein is CASSLATGQLEAFF. CDR3 in DNA: TGTGCCAGCAGCTTAGCGACTGGACAGCTTGAAGCTTTCTTT.

The chain has TRBV6-1 and TRBJ2-7; a weak D match, TRBD1 (6 bases). V shed 5 bases and J shed 3 bases, with 14 bases lying between them. The CDR3 sequence is 14 residues long. Germline assignment: CDR1 MNHNS and CDR2 SASEGT. Written as DNA, the CDR3 is TGTGCCAGCAGTACTGACAGGTCTTACTACGAGCAGTACTTC. It yields the protein CASSTDRSYYEQYF.

The genes are TRBV7-8 and TRBJ1-1, with a possible D match to TRBD1 (5 bases). V lost 5 bases and J lost 0, with 13 bases in between. The CDR3 totals 15 residues. Germline V lookup: CDR1 SGHVS, CDR2 FQNEAQ. CDR3 sequence: CASSHAGTLNTEAFF. CDR3 nucleotide sequence: TGTGCCAGCAGCCACGCCGGGACTTTGAACACTGAAGCTTTCTTT.

The chain has TRBV30 and TRBJ2-7, with TRBD2 identical over 15 bases. V gave up 3 bases and J gave up 2 bases; unmatched junction bases: 14. This CDR3 has 19 residues. CDR1 GTSNPN and CDR2 SVGIG come from the germline V gene (reference sequence). The CDR3 sequence: CAWRTPGLAGGRTAYEQYF. DNA for the CDR3: TGTGCCTGGAGAACCCCGGGACTAGCGGGAGGCCGCACAGCCTACGAGCAGTACTTC.

The V call is TRBV7-9, the J call TRBJ1-1; D is perhaps TRBD1 (5 bases). V lost 6 bases and J 1 base, leaving 12 bases between the germline ends. Germline CDR1 and CDR2: SEHNR and FQNEAQ (reference sequence). There are 14 residues in the CDR3. The CDR3: CASRGGRANTEAFF. CDR3 DNA sequence: TGTGCCAGCAGGGGGGGGAGGGCGAACACTGAAGCTTTCTTT.